This TCR beta chain was observed in a study of shared clonotypes between healthy human individuals. CDR3 length: 14 amino acids. Trimming cost V 2 bases and J 0 bases, with 6 bases left between them. From germline, CDR1 is WSHSY and CDR2 SAAADI. For this clone: Antigen specificity is unknown.

Deep-level assay runs were performed. In the source study's methods: For the immunoSEQ data, sequences were junction-only without quality scores, so filtering differed. Sequencing was performed with immunoSEQ multiplex PCR; in TCRdb, only in-frame clones are kept and a portion is missing. V, J and clone size derive from that table, while D and trimming were established from the DNA sequence. In the table there are some 2,000,000 clones, around 95% of which are singletons. Overall study findings and caveats: Roughly 5.3% of naive CD4 clonotypes were common to a few donors.

The TCR originated in a man aged 18 to 30 in good health. The chain recombines TRBV10-2 with TRBJ2-3; the D is unclear. Sequenced material: naive CD4+ T cells sorted from blood. Subset denoted: CD45RA+ positively selected. The CDR3 region is CASSEGRSTDTQYF. As DNA, the CDR3 is TGCGCCAGCAGTGAGGGGCGGAGCACAGATACGCAGTATTTT.